This T cell receptor (beta chain) was documented in a study of control samples from healthy donors and cancer patients (dated by TCRdb to 2020 to 2021). Of note for this clone: Its antigen remains undetermined. Base qualities are not at hand, and no much larger clone is one base apart.

Library preparation used the immunoSEQ multiplex PCR assay. TCRdb re-hosts the immuneACCESS table, in-frame sequences only. Its copies lack some clones; in the studies checked, an unresolved V gene accounts for under half of them, and the cause for the rest is not known. This sample has tens of thousands of clones in its table, and around 82% of those were observed once. 25% to 30% of the sample is in the top ten clones. A distance of 7 bases separates the germline ends of V and J, which lose 4 bases and 3 bases respectively. CDR1 and CDR2 are drawn from the germline V gene: SQVTM, ANQGSEA. From the cysteine up to the phenylalanine, the CDR3 has a length of 11 residues. The kept DNA is CDR3 alone, 33 bases in frame from the first base.

The source material was blood. The sequence was collected from a man aged 45-60 years in good health. This chain is built from TRBV29-1 and TRBJ2-7, with an unclear D gene assignment. The CDR3 protein sequence reads: CSVGGFYEQYF. The nucleotide sequence reads TGCAGCGTTGGAGGCTTCTACGAGCAGTACTTC.